This T cell receptor beta chain appears in the sequencing data of a study of cytomegalovirus exposure and HLA in healthy donors. Primers for the PCR totalled 60 Vbeta and 13 Jbeta. Measured with immunoSEQ multiplex PCR; TCRdb has only the in-frame clones, and not every one. The data contain under 150,000 clones, about 79% of them singletons. The V end was cut by 0 bases, the J end by 7 bases, with 7 bases between. The CDR3 sequence is 13 residues long. From germline, CDR1 is MNHNY and CDR2 SVGAGI (reference sequence). This clonotype originated in a male donor in good health and CMV-seronegative. The sample comprised PBMCs. This chain uses TRBV6-6 with TRBJ1-5; D unresolved. The CDR3 here is CASSYSSGQPQHF. CDR3 coding DNA: TGTGCCAGCAGTTACTCATCCGGGCAGCCCCAGCATTTT.